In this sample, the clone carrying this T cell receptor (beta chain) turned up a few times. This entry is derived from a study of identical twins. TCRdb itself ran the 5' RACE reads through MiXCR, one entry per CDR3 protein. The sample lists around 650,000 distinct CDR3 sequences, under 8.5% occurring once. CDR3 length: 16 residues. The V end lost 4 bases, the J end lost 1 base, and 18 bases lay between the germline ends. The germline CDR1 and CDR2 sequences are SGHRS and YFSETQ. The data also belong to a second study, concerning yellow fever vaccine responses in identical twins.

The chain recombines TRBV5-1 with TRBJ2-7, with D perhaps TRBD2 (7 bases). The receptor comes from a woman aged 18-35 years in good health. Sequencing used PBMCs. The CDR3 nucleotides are TGCGCCAGCAGCACCGGGGGGCAGGGTAGGTCCTACGAGCAGTACTTC. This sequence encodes CASSTGGQGRSYEQYF.